Listed here are 26 T cell receptor beta chains from one sample, sequenced in a study of T-cell memory formation after mild COVID-19. TCRdb reanalysed the 5' RACE reads using MiXCR and keeps one entry per CDR3 protein. Of 250,000 to 400,000 distinct CDR3 sequences listed, roughly an eighth were seen once; the top ten hold 21%. Sequencing was carried out using PBMCs or a T cell subset sorted from them (not recorded which). These receptors were taken from a man younger than 35 who had mild COVID-19 (a few samples of this study predate the infection). Cell type and time point are not known.

V and J are TRBV7-3 and TRBJ2-3; 12 bases fit TRBD2. After removal of 8 bases from V and 2 bases from J, the junction contained 14 bases not matched to a gene. There are 18 residues in the CDR3. Per germline, CDR1 SGHTA and CDR2 FQGTGA. The DNA for the CDR3 is TGTGCCAGCCCCCGGGAGACTAGCGGGGGCCCCGTCACAGATACGCAGTATTTT. Its protein is CASPRETSGGPVTDTQYF.

The chain uses TRBV20-1 and TRBJ2-2, with 13 bases matching TRBD2. V gave up 5 bases and J gave up 1 base; unmatched junction bases: 7. The germline gives CDR1 DFQATT, CDR2 SNEGSKA (reference sequence). CDR3 size: 17 residues. As DNA, the CDR3 is TGCAGTGCTCCCCCGACTAGCGGGGGGCGGAACACCGGGGAGCTGTTTTTT. Translation gives CSAPPTSGGRNTGELFF.

This clonotype was counted only a few times. CDR3 amino acids: CASTSLKGVTEAFF. As DNA, the CDR3 is TGTGCCAGCACGAGCTTAAAGGGGGTCACTGAAGCTTTCTTT. The chain uses TRBV7-9 and TRBJ1-1; possibly TRBD1 for D (6 bases). Looked up from germline, CDR1 is SEHNR and CDR2 is FQNEAQ (reference sequence). V was clipped by 7 bases and J by 4 bases, with 16 bases between them. This CDR3 contains 14 residues.

This sequence joins TRBV5-1 and TRBJ2-3; D gene uncertain. V lost 4 bases, J lost 6 bases, and 12 bases lay in between. Germline lookup yields CDR1 SGHRS and CDR2 YFSETQ. The CDR3 is 13 residues long. CDR3 region: CASSPGWSDTQYF. In nucleotides, the CDR3 is TGCGCCAGCAGCCCCGGGTGGTCCGATACGCAGTATTTT.

This clonotype was seen a few times. The chain is built from TRBV10-3 and TRBJ2-1; possible D gene TRBD1, 5 bases. CDR1 and CDR2 (germline): ENHRY, SYGVKD. Trimming took 4 bases from V and 1 from J, leaving 11 bases between them. CDR3 size: 15 residues. The CDR3 region is CAISVGQGSYNEQFF. CDR3 nucleotides: TGTGCCATCAGTGTTGGGCAGGGATCCTACAATGAGCAGTTCTTC.

The chain recombines TRBV7-8 with TRBJ1-2, with D maybe TRBD1 (6 bases). Trimming left V 4 bases short and J 0 bases short, with 15 bases between. CDR3 size: 16 residues. Germline CDR1 and CDR2: SGHVS and FQNEAQ. The CDR3 loop is CASSSYTGTPNYGYTF. For the CDR3, the DNA is TGTGCCAGCAGCTCATACACCGGGACACCTAACTATGGCTACACCTTC.

There are a few counts of this clonotype. This chain uses TRBV6-1 with TRBJ2-7, with D perhaps assigned TRBD1 or TRBD2 (5 bases each). Germline CDR1 and CDR2: MNHNS and SASEGT. The CDR3 is made up of 17 amino acids. Trimming shortened V by 6 bases and J by 2 bases, and 23 bases separated the two germline ends. CDR3 nucleotide sequence: TGTGCCAGCAGCTCTCCTCCGGGACGGACGGCCCCCTACGAGCAGTACGTC. Translated: CASSSPPGRTAPYEQYV.

This clonotype turned up a few times. The V and J genes are TRBV5-1 and TRBJ2-2; D remains ambiguous. This CDR3 contains 14 residues. V lost 1 base, J lost 1 base, and 5 bases lay in between. CDR1 SGHRS and CDR2 YFSETQ come from the germline V gene. The CDR3 DNA sequence: TGCGCCAGCAGCTTGTCACAGAACACCGGGGAGCTGTTTTTT. Translation: CASSLSQNTGELFF. The full variable domain, with the rest looked up from reference TRBV5-1 and TRBJ2-2, is KAGVTQTPRYLIKTRGQQVTLSCSPISGHRSVSWYQQTPGQGLQFLFEYFSETQRNKGNFPGRFSGRQFSNSRSEMNVSTLELGDSALYLCASSLSQNTGELFFGEGSRLTVL.

The V call is TRBV7-8, the J call TRBJ2-1; 10 positions agree with TRBD2. With V trimmed by 5 bases and J by 3 bases, 10 bases remained unmatched. The germline gives CDR1 SGHVS, CDR2 FQNEAQ. The CDR3 runs to 17 residues. CDR3 DNA sequence: TGTGCCAGCAGCCCCGGAGCGGGGGGGTTGAACTACAATGAGCAGTTCTTC. Its protein is CASSPGAGGLNYNEQFF.

This clonotype was counted a few times. The chain couples TRBV13 to TRBJ2-7; the D is unclear. Trimming cost V 7 bases and J 1 base, with 11 bases left between them. The CDR3 spans 13 residues. The germline gives CDR1 PRHDT, CDR2 FYEKMQ (reference sequence). The CDR3 loop is CASTPWNSYEQYF. CDR3 DNA sequence: TGTGCCAGCACCCCGTGGAATTCCTACGAGCAGTACTTC. Filled out from reference TRBV13 and TRBJ2-7, the complete variable domain reads AAGVIQSPRHLIKEKRETATLKCYPIPRHDTVYWYQQGPGQDPQFLISFYEKMQSDKGSIPDRFSAQQFSDYHSELNMSSLELGDSALYFCASTPWNSYEQYFGPGTRLTVT.

This clonotype appeared many times. The rearrangement links TRBV6-2 or TRBV6-3 to TRBJ1-1; no definite D call. In germline, CDR1 is MNHEY, CDR2 SVGEGT. The V end was cut by 0 bases, the J end by 4 bases, with 9 bases between. The CDR3 sequence is 14 residues long. The CDR3 region has the DNA TGTGCCAGCAGTTACTCGGGGATTTTCACTGAAGCTTTCTTT. Its translation is CASSYSGIFTEAFF.

The chain employs TRBV15 and TRBJ2-3, with TRBD2 matching over 8 bases. The CDR3 sequence is 14 residues long. The germline CDR1 and CDR2 sequences are LNHNV and YYDKDF (reference sequence). J gave up 2 bases and V 3 bases, and 1 base lay outside the gene matches. CDR3 sequence reads: CATSSGGDTDTQYF. CDR3 nucleotides: TGTGCCACCAGCAGCGGGGGGGACACAGATACGCAGTATTTT.

This clonotype was detected a few times. The chain joins TRBV7-3 to TRBJ2-5; D gene uncertain. The V end lost 3 bases, the J end lost 1 base, and 9 bases lay between the germline ends. Germline CDR1 reads SGHTA; CDR2 reads FQGTGA. This CDR3 has 14 residues. The CDR3 DNA reads TGTGCCAGCAGCTTCGGTAGCTCCCAAGAGACCCAGTACTTC. This codes for CASSFGSSQETQYF. The entire variable domain, with the rest obtained from reference TRBV7-3 and TRBJ2-5, is as follows: GAGVSQTPSNKVTEKGKYVELRCDPISGHTALYWYRQSLGQGPEFLIYFQGTGAADDSGLPNDRFFAVRPEGSVSTLKIQRTERGDSAVYLCASSFGSSQETQYFGPGTRLLVL.

The chain carries TRBV21-1 and TRBJ2-5; no check of the table's D call, TRBD2, against the DNA was made. TRBV21-1 is given as a pseudogene. The CDR3 spans 15 residues. The CDR3 DNA is TGTGCCAGCAGCATACGGGCTAGCGGACAAGAGACCCAGTACTTC. Its protein product is CASSIRASGQETQYF.

This chain joins TRBV6-2 or TRBV6-3 and TRBJ2-1; D unclear. The CDR3 sequence is 11 residues long. The ends were cut back, 2 bases at V and 10 bases at J, with 6 bases in the middle. Germline V gene data show CDR1 as MNHEY and CDR2 as SVGEGT. The DNA for the CDR3 is TGTGCCAGCAGTTACGGGCCCGAGCAGTTCTTC. Its protein is CASSYGPEQFF.

This clonotype showed up many times. The rearrangement joins TRBV10-3 to TRBJ2-3; D is uncertain. CDR3 length: 14 amino acids. CDR1 ENHRY and CDR2 SYGVKD come from the germline V gene. Trimming removed 3 bases at V and 0 bases at J, with 7 bases between. CDR3 in DNA: TGTGCCATCAGTGAACTGATAAGCACAGATACGCAGTATTTT. Translated: CAISELISTDTQYF.

The genes are TRBV27 and TRBJ2-3, with D maybe TRBD2 (6 bases). This CDR3 region has 14 residues. V lost 6 bases, J lost 6 bases, and 16 bases lay in between. The V gene's germline CDR1 is MNHEY and CDR2 SMNVEV (reference sequence). CDR3 sequence: CASSPAGRADTQYF. CDR3 nucleotide sequence: TGTGCCAGCAGCCCAGCGGGCAGGGCGGATACGCAGTATTTT.

This clonotype was detected ten times or more. The V call is TRBV5-1, the J call TRBJ1-1, with D perhaps TRBD1 (6 bases). The germline V gene has CDR1 SGHRS and CDR2 YFSETQ. Trimming took off 4 bases at V and 0 bases at J, with 13 bases between the two ends. CDR3 length: 15 residues. This CDR3 reads CASSLGGHMNTEAFF. Here the CDR3 DNA reads TGCGCCAGCAGCCTGGGGGGGCACATGAACACTGAAGCTTTCTTT.

This clonotype was observed a handful of times. This chain joins TRBV29-1 and TRBJ1-2, with 7 bases identical to TRBD1. Per germline, CDR1 SQVTM and CDR2 ANQGSEA. This CDR3 region has 13 residues. V gave up 2 bases and J gave up 6 bases; unmatched junction bases: 6. The CDR3 protein is CSVEPDRVHGYTF. CDR3 in DNA: TGCAGCGTTGAACCAGACAGGGTCCATGGCTACACCTTC.

This clonotype was observed a handful of times. The CDR3 region is CASSQGMAPETQYF. In DNA form, the CDR3 reads TGCGCCAGCAGCCAAGGGATGGCGCCGGAGACCCAGTACTTC. The chain recombines TRBV4-1 with TRBJ2-5; D remains ambiguous. The CDR3 runs 14 residues. The V end was cut by 1 base, the J end by 5 bases, with 11 bases between. Germline CDR1 MGHRA, CDR2 YSYEKL.

This clonotype was found many times. The chain employs TRBV7-2 and TRBJ2-5; D might be TRBD1 (6 bases). Germline V gene sequence: CDR1 SGHTA, CDR2 FQGNSA. The CDR3 totals 15 residues. The ends were cut back, 6 bases at V and 0 bases at J, with 14 bases in the middle. The DNA of the CDR3 is TGTGCCAGCAGTTTCCGAAGGGGGTACCAAGAGACCCAGTACTTC. It encodes CASSFRRGYQETQYF.

This clonotype was seen many times. The chain links TRBV25-1 to TRBJ2-3, with TRBD2 identical over 8 bases. The CDR3 spans 15 residues. Germline CDR1 is MGHDK and CDR2 is SYGVNS. Trimming cost V 4 bases and J 1 base; bases outside gene matches: 4. As DNA, the CDR3 is TGTGCCAGCAGTGCGGCGGGGGGCCGCACAGATACGCAGTATTTT. Amino acids: CASSAAGGRTDTQYF.

This clonotype was recorded a few times. This chain connects TRBV6-6 to TRBJ2-7; D gene ambiguous. The CDR3 contains 17 residues. Germline values: CDR1 MNHNY, CDR2 SVGAGI (reference sequence). Trimming cost V 4 bases and J 8 bases, with 27 bases left between them. CDR3 protein: CASSLAGPSTPGKKQYF. The DNA of the CDR3 is TGTGCCAGCAGTTTGGCCGGGCCATCTACCCCCGGCAAGAAGCAGTACTTC.

The genes are TRBV7-9 and TRBJ2-7; 10 bases are a match to TRBD1. V was pared by 4 bases and J by 1 base, with 4 bases of the junction left unmatched. Germline V CDR1 and CDR2: SEHNR, FQNEAQ (reference sequence). The CDR3 extends over 15 amino acids. CDR3 residues: CASSSRTGGSYEQYF. CDR3 DNA sequence: TGTGCCAGCAGCTCGCGGACAGGGGGGTCCTACGAGCAGTACTTC. Complete variable domain (other parts from reference TRBV7-9 and TRBJ2-7): DTGVSQNPRHKITKRGQNVTFRCDPISEHNRLYWYRQTLGQGPEFLTYFQNEAQLEKSRLLSDRFSAERPKGSFSTLEIQRTEQGDSAMYLCASSSRTGGSYEQYFGPGTRLTVT.

The CDR3 here is CASSLTATKNTEAFF. For the CDR3, the DNA is TGCGCCAGCAGCTTGACGGCGACAAAAAACACTGAAGCTTTCTTT. V gene TRBV5-1 combines with J gene TRBJ1-1; D gene uncertain. The germline V gene encodes CDR1 SGHRS and CDR2 YFSETQ. The V gene lost 1 base and the J gene lost 2 bases, with 12 bases spanning the gap. The CDR3 is made up of 15 amino acids.

This clonotype was detected a few times. The chain combines TRBV7-8 with TRBJ2-7; 7 nucleotides agree with TRBD1. The germline gives CDR1 SGHVS, CDR2 FQNEAQ. V gave up 5 bases and J gave up 2 bases; unmatched junction bases: 9. The CDR3 sequence is 15 residues long. CDR3 nucleotide sequence: TGTGCCAGCAGCCCCCCCCACAGGGGCACCTACGAGCAGTACGTC. Its translation is CASSPPHRGTYEQYV.